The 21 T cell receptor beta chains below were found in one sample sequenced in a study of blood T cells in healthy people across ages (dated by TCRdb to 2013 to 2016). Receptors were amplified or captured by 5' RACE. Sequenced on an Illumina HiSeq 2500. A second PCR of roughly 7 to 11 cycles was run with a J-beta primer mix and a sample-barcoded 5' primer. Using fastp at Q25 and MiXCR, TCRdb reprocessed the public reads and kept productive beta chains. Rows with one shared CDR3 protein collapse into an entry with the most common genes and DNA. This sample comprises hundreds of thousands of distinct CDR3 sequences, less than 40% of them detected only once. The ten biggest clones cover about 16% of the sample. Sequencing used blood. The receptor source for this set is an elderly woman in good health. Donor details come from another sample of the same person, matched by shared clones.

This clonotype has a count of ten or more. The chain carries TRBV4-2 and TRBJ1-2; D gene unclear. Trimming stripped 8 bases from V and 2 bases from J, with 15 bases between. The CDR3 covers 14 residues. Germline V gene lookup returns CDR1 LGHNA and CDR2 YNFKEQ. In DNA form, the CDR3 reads TGTGCCAGCTCACCACTGGAAGGGAACTATGGCTACACCTTC. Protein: CASSPLEGNYGYTF.

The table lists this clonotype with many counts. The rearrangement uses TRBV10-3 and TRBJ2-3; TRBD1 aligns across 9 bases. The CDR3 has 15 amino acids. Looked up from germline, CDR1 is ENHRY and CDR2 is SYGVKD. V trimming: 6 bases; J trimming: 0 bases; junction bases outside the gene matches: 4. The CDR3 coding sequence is TGTGCCATCAGGCAAGGGACAGGGAGCACAGATACGCAGTATTTT. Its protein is CAIRQGTGSTDTQYF.

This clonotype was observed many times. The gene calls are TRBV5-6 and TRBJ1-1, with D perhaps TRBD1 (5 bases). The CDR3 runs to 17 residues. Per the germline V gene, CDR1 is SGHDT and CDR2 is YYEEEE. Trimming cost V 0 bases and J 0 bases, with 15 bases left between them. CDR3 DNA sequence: TGTGCCAGCAGCTTGGGGTGGGACCCAATCATGAACACTGAAGCTTTCTTT. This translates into CASSLGWDPIMNTEAFF.

CDR3 residues: CASSGGAPGTNTEAFF. CDR3 nucleotide sequence: TGTGCCAGCAGCGGGGGAGCACCAGGGACGAACACTGAAGCTTTCTTT. This chain joins TRBV7-2 and TRBJ1-1; the D gene is possibly TRBD1 (5 bases). Trimming pared 5 bases from V and 1 base from J, leaving 17 bases between. CDR3 size: 16 residues. Germline assignment: CDR1 SGHTA and CDR2 FQGNSA.

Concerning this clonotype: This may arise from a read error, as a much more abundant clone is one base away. CDR3 coding DNA: TGTGCCAGCAGCACTCTAGCGGGTGTGACCCAGTACTTC. Translated: CASSTLAGVTQYF. V usage is TRBV11-2 and J usage is TRBJ2-7; 8 bases are shared with TRBD2. The closer fit of TRBJ2-5 to the DNA end suggests the J call may be wrong. This CDR3 comprises 13 residues. CDR1 is SGHAT and CDR2 is FQNNGV in the germline V gene.

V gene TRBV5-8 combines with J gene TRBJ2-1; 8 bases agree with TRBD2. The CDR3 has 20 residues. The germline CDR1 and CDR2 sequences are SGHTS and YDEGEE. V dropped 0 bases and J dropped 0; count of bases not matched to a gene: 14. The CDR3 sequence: CASSLALSGRGASSYNEQFF. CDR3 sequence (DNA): TGTGCCAGCAGCTTGGCCTTAAGCGGGAGAGGGGCAAGCTCCTACAATGAGCAGTTCTTC.

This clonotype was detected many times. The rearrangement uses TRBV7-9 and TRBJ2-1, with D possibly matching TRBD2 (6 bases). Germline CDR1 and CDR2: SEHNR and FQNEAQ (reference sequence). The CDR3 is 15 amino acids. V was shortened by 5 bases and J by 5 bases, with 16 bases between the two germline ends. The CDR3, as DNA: TGTGCCAGCAGCCCTAGAGGGACTTTCGACAATGAGCAGTTCTTC. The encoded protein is CASSPRGTFDNEQFF.

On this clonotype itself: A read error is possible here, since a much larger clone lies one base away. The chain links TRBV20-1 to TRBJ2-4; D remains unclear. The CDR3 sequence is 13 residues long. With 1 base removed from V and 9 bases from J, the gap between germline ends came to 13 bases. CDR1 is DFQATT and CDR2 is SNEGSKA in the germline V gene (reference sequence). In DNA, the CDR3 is TGCAGTGCTAGAGGGCCCGGTGGTTGCATTCAGTACTTC. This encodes CSARGPGGCIQYF.

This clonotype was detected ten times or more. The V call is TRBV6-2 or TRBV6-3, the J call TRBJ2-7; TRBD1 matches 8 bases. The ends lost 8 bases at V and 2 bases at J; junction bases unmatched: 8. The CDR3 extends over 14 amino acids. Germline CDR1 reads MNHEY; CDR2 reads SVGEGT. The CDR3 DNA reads TGTGCCAGCCGAGGGACAGGAAGGCCCTACGAGCAGTACTTC. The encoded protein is CASRGTGRPYEQYF.

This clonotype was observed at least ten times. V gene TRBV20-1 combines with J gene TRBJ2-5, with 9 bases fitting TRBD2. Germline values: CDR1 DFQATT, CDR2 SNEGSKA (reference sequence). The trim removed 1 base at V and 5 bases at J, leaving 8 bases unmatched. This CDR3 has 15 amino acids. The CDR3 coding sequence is TGCAGTGCTAGAGCGGGCGCGGGGGGGCCGGAGACCCAGTACTTC. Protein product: CSARAGAGGPETQYF.

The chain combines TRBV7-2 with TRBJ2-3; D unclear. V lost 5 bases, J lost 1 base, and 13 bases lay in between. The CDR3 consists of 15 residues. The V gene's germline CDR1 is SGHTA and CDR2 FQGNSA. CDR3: CASSTRLVGTDTQYF. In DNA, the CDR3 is TGTGCCAGCAGCACCCGGCTAGTAGGCACAGATACGCAGTATTTT.

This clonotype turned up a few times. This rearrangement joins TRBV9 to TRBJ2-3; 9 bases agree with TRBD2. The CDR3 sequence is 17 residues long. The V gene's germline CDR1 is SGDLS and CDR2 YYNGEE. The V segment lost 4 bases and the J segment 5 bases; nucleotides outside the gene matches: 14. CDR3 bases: TGTGCCAGCAGCTCCCGAAGTAGCGGGGGCCTGAGAGATACGCAGTATTTT. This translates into CASSSRSSGGLRDTQYF. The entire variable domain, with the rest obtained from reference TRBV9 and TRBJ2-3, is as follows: DSGVTQTPKHLITATGQRVTLRCSPRSGDLSVYWYQQSLDQGLQFLIQYYNGEERAKGNILERFSAQQFPDLHSELNLSSLELGDSALYFCASSSRSSGGLRDTQYFGPGTRLTVL.

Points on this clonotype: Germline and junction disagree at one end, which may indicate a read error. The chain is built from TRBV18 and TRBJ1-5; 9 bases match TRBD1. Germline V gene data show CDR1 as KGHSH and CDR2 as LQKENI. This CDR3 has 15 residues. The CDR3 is CASSPDRGGNQPRHF. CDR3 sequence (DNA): TGTGCCAGCTCACCGGACAGGGGTGGCAATCAGCCCCGGCATTTT.

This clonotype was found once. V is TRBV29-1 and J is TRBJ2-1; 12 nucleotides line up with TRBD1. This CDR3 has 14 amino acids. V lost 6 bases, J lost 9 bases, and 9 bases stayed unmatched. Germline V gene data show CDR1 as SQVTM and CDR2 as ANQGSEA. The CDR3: CSVPMGQGAGEQFF. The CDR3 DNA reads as TGCAGCGTCCCGATGGGACAGGGGGCAGGTGAGCAGTTCTTC.

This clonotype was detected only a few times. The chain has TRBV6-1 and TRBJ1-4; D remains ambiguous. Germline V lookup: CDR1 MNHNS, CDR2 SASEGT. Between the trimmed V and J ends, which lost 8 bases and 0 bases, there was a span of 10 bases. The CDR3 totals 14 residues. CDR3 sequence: CASGFVATNEKLFF. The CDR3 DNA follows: TGTGCCAGCGGCTTTGTAGCAACTAATGAAAAACTGTTTTTT.

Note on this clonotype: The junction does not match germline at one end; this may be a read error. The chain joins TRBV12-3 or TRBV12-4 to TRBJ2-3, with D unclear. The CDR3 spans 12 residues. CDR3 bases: TGTGCCAGCAGAGTCATAGACGATACGGAGTATTTT. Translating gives CASRVIDDTEYF.

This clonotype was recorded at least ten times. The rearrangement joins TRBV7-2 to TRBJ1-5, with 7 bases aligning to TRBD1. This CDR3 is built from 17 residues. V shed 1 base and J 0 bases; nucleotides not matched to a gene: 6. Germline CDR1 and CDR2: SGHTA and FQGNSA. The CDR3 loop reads CASSLVNRGVSNQPQHF. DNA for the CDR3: TGTGCCAGCAGCTTAGTTAACAGGGGCGTTAGCAATCAGCCCCAGCATTTT.

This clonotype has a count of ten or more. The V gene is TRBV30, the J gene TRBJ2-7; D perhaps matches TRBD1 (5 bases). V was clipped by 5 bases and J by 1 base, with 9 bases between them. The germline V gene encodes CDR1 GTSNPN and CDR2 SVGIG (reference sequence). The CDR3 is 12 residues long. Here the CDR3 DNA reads TGTGCCTGGGGGGCCGGGTCCTACGAGCAGTACTTC. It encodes CAWGAGSYEQYF.

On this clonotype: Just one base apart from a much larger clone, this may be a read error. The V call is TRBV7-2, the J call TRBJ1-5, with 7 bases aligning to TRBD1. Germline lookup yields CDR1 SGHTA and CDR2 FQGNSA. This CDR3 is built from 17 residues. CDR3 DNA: TGTGCCGGCAGCTTAGTTAACAGGGGCGTTAGCAATCAGCCCCAGCATTTT. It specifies CAGSLVNRGVSNQPQHF.

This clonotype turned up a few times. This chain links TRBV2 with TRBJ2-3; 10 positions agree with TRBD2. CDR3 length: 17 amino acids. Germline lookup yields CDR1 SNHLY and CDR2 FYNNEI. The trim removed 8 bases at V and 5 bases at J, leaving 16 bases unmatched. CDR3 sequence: CASRGGQRGGRRDTQYF. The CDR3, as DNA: TGTGCCAGCCGGGGGGGCCAGCGGGGGGGCCGGAGAGATACGCAGTATTTT.

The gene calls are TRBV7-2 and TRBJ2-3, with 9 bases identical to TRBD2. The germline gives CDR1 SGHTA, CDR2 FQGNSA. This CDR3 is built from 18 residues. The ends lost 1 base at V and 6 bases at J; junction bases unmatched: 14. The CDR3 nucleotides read TGTGCCAGCAGCTTAGAACTAGCGGGCCACTATCGGACGGATACGCAGTATTTT. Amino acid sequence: CASSLELAGHYRTDTQYF.